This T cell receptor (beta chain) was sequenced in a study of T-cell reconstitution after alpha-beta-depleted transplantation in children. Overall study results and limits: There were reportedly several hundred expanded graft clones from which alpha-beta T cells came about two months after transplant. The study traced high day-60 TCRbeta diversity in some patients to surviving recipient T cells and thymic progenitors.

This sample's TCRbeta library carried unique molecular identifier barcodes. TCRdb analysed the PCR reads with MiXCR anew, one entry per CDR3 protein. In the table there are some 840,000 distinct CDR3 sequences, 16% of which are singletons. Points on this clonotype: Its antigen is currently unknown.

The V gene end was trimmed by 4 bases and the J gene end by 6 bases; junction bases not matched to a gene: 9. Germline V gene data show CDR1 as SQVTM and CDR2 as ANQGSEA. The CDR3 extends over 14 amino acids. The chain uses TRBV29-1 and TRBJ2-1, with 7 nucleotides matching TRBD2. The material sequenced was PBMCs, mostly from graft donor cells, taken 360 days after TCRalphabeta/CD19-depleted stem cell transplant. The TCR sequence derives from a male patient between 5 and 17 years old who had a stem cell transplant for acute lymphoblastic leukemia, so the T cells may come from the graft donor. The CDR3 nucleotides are TGCAGCGTTGCGGGAGGCAGGCACGGCAATGAGCAGTTCTTC. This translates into CSVAGGRHGNEQFF.